The 18 T cell receptor beta chains below all came from one sample that was sequenced in a study of neurological immune-mediated disorders. TCRdb recomputed calls from the 5' RACE reads with MiXCR, one row per CDR3 protein. The sample includes some 95,000 distinct CDR3 sequences, approximately 3.3% of them seen just once. The sequencing input was PBMCs. The receptors come from a woman aged 18-29 years with multiple sclerosis.

At least ten counts were recorded for this clonotype. The genes are TRBV20-1 and TRBJ1-1, with TRBD1 matching over 9 bases. With 6 bases clipped from V and 10 bases from J, the junction kept 9 bases outside the gene matches. This CDR3 is built from 12 residues. Germline CDR1 reads DFQATT; CDR2 reads SNEGSKA (reference sequence). The CDR3 DNA sequence: TGCAGTGCCCTGGGACAGGGAGCCTCAGCTTTCTTT. Translation gives CSALGQGASAFF.

This clonotype appeared many times. The chain carries TRBV20-1 and TRBJ1-1; 7 bases agree with TRBD1. Germline CDR1 and CDR2: DFQATT and SNEGSKA (reference sequence). V shed 2 bases and J 1 base; nucleotides not matched to a gene: 4. This CDR3 comprises 14 residues. The CDR3, as DNA: TGCAGTGCTAGAAGGGGACAGAGGAACACTGAAGCTTTCTTT. Translated, it gives CSARRGQRNTEAFF.

The sample holds many counts of this clonotype. This chain connects TRBV4-1 to TRBJ2-7; a weak D match, TRBD2 (7 bases). The germline gives CDR1 MGHRA, CDR2 YSYEKL. The CDR3 has 15 residues. V was trimmed by 0 bases and J by 4 bases, leaving 13 bases between them. For the CDR3, the DNA is TGCGCCAGCAGCCAAGAGGGAGGGGGGCGTTACGAGCAGTACTTC. It encodes CASSQEGGGRYEQYF.

The sample holds many counts of this clonotype. The gene calls are TRBV7-2 and TRBJ2-1, with D perhaps matching TRBD2 (6 bases). Germline lookup yields CDR1 SGHTA and CDR2 FQGNSA. The CDR3 runs 14 residues. V dropped 6 bases and J dropped 5 bases, with 14 bases sitting between them. DNA for the CDR3: TGTGCCAGCAGGAGGGCTAGCGTGAACAATGAGCAGTTCTTC. Translating gives CASRRASVNNEQFF.

The sample holds many counts of this clonotype. The chain couples TRBV5-1 to TRBJ1-1; weak D call: TRBD1 (5 bases). Trimming removed 0 bases from V and 5 bases from J, with 11 bases in between. Germline CDR1 SGHRS, CDR2 YFSETQ. The CDR3 totals 14 residues. DNA of the CDR3: TGCGCCAGCAGCTTGGAAGGGGTACCGACTGAAGCTTTCTTT. This encodes CASSLEGVPTEAFF. Combining the CDR3 with reference TRBV5-1 and TRBJ1-1 gives the whole variable domain KAGVTQTPRYLIKTRGQQVTLSCSPISGHRSVSWYQQTPGQGLQFLFEYFSETQRNKGNFPGRFSGRQFSNSRSEMNVSTLELGDSALYLCASSLEGVPTEAFFGQGTRLTVV.

This clonotype was recorded many times. The V and J genes are TRBV5-1 and TRBJ2-2; tentative D call: TRBD1 (6 bases). Per the germline V gene, CDR1 is SGHRS and CDR2 is YFSETQ. V was shortened by 4 bases and J by 4 bases, with 11 bases between the two germline ends. This CDR3 is 14 amino acids long. CDR3 sequence reads: CASSKSGVTGELFF. CDR3 nucleotide sequence: TGCGCCAGCAGCAAATCAGGGGTCACCGGGGAGCTGTTTTTT.

This clonotype was seen many times. The V call is TRBV6-2 or TRBV6-3, the J call TRBJ2-2, with TRBD1 as a possible D gene (5 bases). The CDR3 totals 17 residues. Germline V gene lookup returns CDR1 MNHEY and CDR2 SVGEGT. V lost 0 bases and J 2 bases, leaving 13 bases between the germline ends. Here the CDR3 reads CASSYSRTSSNTGELFF. CDR3 coding DNA: TGTGCCAGCAGTTACTCGAGGACATCCTCTAACACCGGGGAGCTGTTTTTT.

Many counts were recorded for this clonotype. The rearrangement uses TRBV20-1 and TRBJ1-3, with D hard to call. CDR1 and CDR2 from the germline V gene are DFQATT and SNEGSKA (reference sequence). V lost 7 bases, J lost 0 bases, and 4 bases lay in between. CDR3 length: 11 amino acids. CDR3 amino acids: CSGTSGNTIYF. CDR3 sequence (DNA): TGCAGTGGTACCTCTGGAAACACCATATATTTT.

This clonotype was counted a few times. The V call is TRBV20-1, the J call TRBJ1-1; TRBD1 might be the D (5 bases). With 0 bases removed from V and 3 bases from J, the gap between germline ends came to 14 bases. The germline CDR1 and CDR2 sequences are DFQATT and SNEGSKA (reference sequence). CDR3 length equals 15 residues. CDR3 nucleotides: TGCAGTGCTAGAGATAGGGGAAAGGGGTACACTGAAGCTTTCTTT. Encoded protein: CSARDRGKGYTEAFF.

This clonotype has a count of ten or more. The chain links TRBV4-1 to TRBJ2-7; D gene ambiguous. Germline CDR1 MGHRA, CDR2 YSYEKL. This CDR3 comprises 14 residues. V lost 1 base to trimming and J lost 2 bases, with 9 bases between them. The CDR3 nucleotides read TGCGCCAGCAGCCAAGGAGACGGCGCCTACGAGCAGTACTTC. Protein: CASSQGDGAYEQYF.

This clonotype was observed many times. The chain is built from TRBV5-1 and TRBJ2-7; possibly TRBD1 for D (5 bases). Trimming cost V 2 bases and J 5 bases, with 8 bases left between them. CDR1 is SGHRS, CDR2 YFSETQ, per germline. The CDR3 is 12 amino acids. The CDR3 nucleotides read TGCGCCAGCAGCTTTAGGGGCGACGAGCAGTACTTC. Translation: CASSFRGDEQYF. Full variable domain (rest looked up from reference TRBV5-1 and TRBJ2-7): KAGVTQTPRYLIKTRGQQVTLSCSPISGHRSVSWYQQTPGQGLQFLFEYFSETQRNKGNFPGRFSGRQFSNSRSEMNVSTLELGDSALYLCASSFRGDEQYFGPGTRLTVT.

This clonotype was seen at least ten times. The chain joins TRBV5-1 to TRBJ2-5; D remains ambiguous. Looked up from germline, CDR1 is SGHRS and CDR2 is YFSETQ. The CDR3 covers 13 residues. Trimming cost V 0 bases and J 2 bases, with 5 bases left between them. The CDR3 bases are TGCGCCAGCAGCTTGGTAGTTCAAGAGACCCAGTACTTC. Translating it yields CASSLVVQETQYF.

Ten or more counts support this clonotype. This chain uses TRBV5-1 with TRBJ2-3; D is unresolved. Trimming took off 1 base at V and 3 bases at J, with 6 bases between the two ends. Looked up from germline, CDR1 is SGHRS and CDR2 is YFSETQ. This CDR3 is 13 amino acids long. CDR3 sequence: CASSLRLTDTQYF. In DNA form, the CDR3 reads TGCGCCAGCAGCTTGCGTCTGACAGATACGCAGTATTTT.

This clonotype turned up a few times. The J gene is TRBJ2-5, the V gene TRBV3-1; 9 bases agree with TRBD2. CDR3 length: 15 amino acids. V lost 8 bases, J lost 5 bases, and 12 bases stayed unmatched. Germline V gene sequence: CDR1 LGHDT, CDR2 YNNKEL (reference sequence). The CDR3 coding sequence is TGTGCCAGCCAGTTTAAGGGGACTAGCACGGAGACCCAGTACTTC. As protein: CASQFKGTSTETQYF.

This clonotype was recorded at least ten times. This chain uses TRBV4-1 with TRBJ2-3; 8 positions agree with TRBD2. The CDR3 has 14 amino acids. The V gene end was trimmed by 3 bases and the J gene end by 3 bases; junction bases not matched to a gene: 2. Germline CDR1 and CDR2: MGHRA and YSYEKL. CDR3 in amino acids: CASSHSGGTDTQYF. In DNA form, the CDR3 reads TGCGCCAGCAGCCACAGCGGGGGAACAGATACGCAGTATTTT.

Ten or more counts support this clonotype. The V call is TRBV20-1, the J call TRBJ2-5; TRBD2 might be the D (6 bases). The CDR3 totals 15 residues. Germline V lookup: CDR1 DFQATT, CDR2 SNEGSKA (reference sequence). V dropped 1 base and J dropped 5 bases, with 17 bases sitting between them. CDR3 in amino acids: CSARAVRALAETQYF. The CDR3 DNA follows: TGCAGTGCTAGAGCGGTGCGGGCACTAGCTGAGACCCAGTACTTC.

In this sample, this clonotype turned up many times. This sequence joins TRBV19 and TRBJ2-3, with D maybe TRBD2 (5 bases). Per the germline V gene, CDR1 is LNHDA and CDR2 is SQIVND (reference sequence). V was cut by 11 bases and J by 2 bases, with 20 bases left in between. There are 15 residues in the CDR3. CDR3 amino acids: CAAKREGQNTDTQYF. The CDR3 DNA follows: TGTGCCGCCAAACGGGAAGGGCAGAACACAGATACGCAGTATTTT.

This clonotype was seen many times. This chain uses TRBV5-1 with TRBJ1-2; no definite D call. Trimming removed 0 bases from V and 7 bases from J, with 13 bases in between. This CDR3 comprises 14 residues. Germline CDR1 SGHRS, CDR2 YFSETQ. The chain's CDR3 is CASSLETMAGGYTF. Here the CDR3 DNA reads TGCGCCAGCAGCTTGGAGACCATGGCGGGTGGCTACACCTTC.